The entry that follows covers one TCR beta chain sequence. Its specificity is not known. This specimen comes from a study of CD8 T cells in ankylosing spondylitis. Quantitative 5'-RACE with molecular barcodes generated TCR beta libraries. TCRdb used MiXCR to reprocess the 5' RACE reads, holding one entry per CDR3 protein. The sample lists some 250,000 distinct CDR3 sequences; roughly a quarter were seen once. The CDR3 is 13 residues long. Germline CDR1 is MNHNS and CDR2 is SASEGT. J gave up 7 bases and V 10 bases, and 4 bases lay outside the gene matches. Study-wide findings and caveats: A TCR beta motif of fewer than ten highly homologous variants seemed to mark ankylosing spondylitis blood. Significant enrichment of disease-linked clones was reportedly seen in matched ankylosing spondylitis synovial fluid. Disease-linked clones proved CD8+ and comparatively uncommon in peripheral blood.

The sequence derives from a male donor with ankylosing spondylitis or in good health (not recorded which). This rearrangement joins TRBV6-1 to TRBJ1-6; 10 bases match TRBD1. Material for sequencing was blood, either unsorted or a sorted T cell fraction (not recorded which). The chain's CDR3 is CATRDRGNSPLHF. The CDR3 DNA follows: TGTGCCACCCGGGACAGGGGAAATTCACCCCTCCACTTT.